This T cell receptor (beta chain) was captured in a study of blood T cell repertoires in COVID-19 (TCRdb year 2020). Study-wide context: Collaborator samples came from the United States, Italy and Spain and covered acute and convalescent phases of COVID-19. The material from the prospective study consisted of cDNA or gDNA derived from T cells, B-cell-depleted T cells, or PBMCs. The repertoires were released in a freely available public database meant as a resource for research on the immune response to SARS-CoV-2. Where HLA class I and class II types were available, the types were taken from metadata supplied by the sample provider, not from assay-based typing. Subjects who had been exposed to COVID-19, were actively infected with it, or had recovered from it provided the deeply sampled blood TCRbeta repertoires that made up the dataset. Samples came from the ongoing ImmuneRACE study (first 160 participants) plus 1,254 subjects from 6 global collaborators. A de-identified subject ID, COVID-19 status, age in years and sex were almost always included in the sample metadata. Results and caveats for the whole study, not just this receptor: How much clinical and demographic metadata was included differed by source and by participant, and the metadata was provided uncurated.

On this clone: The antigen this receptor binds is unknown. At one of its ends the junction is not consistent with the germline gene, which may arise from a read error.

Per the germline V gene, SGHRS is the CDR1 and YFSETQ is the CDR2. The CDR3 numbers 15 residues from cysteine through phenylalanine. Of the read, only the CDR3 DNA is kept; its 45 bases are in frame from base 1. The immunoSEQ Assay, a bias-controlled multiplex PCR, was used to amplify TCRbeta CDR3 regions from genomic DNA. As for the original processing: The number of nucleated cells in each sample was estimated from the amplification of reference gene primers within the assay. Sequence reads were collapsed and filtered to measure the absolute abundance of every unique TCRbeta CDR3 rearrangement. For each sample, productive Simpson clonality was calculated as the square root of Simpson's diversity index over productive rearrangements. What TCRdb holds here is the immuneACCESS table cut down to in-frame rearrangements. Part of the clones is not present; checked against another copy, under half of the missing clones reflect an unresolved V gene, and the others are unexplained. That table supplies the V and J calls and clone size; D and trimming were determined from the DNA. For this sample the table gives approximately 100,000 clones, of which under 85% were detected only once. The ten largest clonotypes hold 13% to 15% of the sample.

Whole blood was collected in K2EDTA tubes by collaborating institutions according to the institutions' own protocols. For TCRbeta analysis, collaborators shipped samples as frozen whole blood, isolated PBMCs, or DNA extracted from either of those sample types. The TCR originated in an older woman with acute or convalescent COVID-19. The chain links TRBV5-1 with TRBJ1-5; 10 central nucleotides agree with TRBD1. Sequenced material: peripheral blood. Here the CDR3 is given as CASSQETGGNQPQHF. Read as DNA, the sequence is TGCGCCAGCAGCCAGGAGACAGGGGGCAACCAGCCCCAGCATTTT.